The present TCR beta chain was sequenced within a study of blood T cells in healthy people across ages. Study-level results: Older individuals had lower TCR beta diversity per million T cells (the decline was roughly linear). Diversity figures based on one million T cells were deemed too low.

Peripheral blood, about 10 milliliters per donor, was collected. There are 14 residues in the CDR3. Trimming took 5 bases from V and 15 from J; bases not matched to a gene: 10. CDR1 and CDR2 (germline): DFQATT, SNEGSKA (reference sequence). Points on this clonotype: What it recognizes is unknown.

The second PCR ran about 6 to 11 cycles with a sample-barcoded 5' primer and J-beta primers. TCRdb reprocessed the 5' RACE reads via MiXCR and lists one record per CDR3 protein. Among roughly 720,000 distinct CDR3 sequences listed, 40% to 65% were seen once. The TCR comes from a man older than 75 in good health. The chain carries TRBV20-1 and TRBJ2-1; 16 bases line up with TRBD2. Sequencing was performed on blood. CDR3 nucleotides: TGCAGTGCTCCCAGGGGGGGACTAGCGGGAGGGGGGTTCTTC. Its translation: CSAPRGGLAGGGFF.